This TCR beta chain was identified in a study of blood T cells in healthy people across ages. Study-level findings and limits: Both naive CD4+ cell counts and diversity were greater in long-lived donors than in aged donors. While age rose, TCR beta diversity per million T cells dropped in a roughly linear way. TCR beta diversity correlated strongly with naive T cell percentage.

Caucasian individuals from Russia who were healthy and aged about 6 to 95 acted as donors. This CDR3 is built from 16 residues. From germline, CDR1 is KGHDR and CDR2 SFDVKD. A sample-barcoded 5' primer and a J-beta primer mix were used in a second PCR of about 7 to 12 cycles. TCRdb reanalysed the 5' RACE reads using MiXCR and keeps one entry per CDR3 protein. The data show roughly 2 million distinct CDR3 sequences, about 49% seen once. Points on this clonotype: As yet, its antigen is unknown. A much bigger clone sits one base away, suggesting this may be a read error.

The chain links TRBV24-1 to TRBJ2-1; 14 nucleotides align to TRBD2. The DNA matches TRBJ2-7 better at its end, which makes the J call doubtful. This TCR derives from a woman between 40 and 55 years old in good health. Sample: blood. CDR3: CATSDRTSGGSNEQYF. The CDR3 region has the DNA TGTGCCACCAGTGATCGGACTAGCGGGGGGTCAAATGAGCAGTACTTC.